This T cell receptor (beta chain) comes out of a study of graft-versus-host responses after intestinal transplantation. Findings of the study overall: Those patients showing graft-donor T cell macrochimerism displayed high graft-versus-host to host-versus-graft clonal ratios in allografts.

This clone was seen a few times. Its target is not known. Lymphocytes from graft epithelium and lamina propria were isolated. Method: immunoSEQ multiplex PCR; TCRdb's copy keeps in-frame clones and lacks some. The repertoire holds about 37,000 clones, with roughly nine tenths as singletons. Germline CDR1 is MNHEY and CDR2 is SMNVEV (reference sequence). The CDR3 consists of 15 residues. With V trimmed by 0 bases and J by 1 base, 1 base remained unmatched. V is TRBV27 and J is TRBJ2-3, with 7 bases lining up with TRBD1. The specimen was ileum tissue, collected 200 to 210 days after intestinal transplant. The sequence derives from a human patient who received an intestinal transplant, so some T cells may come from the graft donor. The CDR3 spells CASSLSQGGTDTQYF. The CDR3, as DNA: TGTGCCAGCAGTTTATCGCAGGGGGGCACAGATACGCAGTATTTT.